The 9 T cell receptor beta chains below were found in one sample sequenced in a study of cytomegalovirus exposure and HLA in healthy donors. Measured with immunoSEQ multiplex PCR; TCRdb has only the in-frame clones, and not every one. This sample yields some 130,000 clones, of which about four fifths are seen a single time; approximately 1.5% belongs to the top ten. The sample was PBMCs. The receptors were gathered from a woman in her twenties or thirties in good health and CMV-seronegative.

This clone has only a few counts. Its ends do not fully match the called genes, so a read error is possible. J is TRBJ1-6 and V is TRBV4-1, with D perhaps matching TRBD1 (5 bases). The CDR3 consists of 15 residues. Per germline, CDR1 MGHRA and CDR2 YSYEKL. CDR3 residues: CASSQGQSFNSPLHF. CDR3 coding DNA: TGCGCCAGCAGCCAAGGACAGTCCTTTAATTCACCCCTCCACTTT.

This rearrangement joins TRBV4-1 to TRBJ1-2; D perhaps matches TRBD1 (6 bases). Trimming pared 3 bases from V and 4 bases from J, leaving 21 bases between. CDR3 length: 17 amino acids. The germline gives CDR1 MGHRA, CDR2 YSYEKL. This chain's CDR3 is CASSHELVGGGSYGYTF. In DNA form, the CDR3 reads TGCGCCAGCAGCCATGAATTAGTTGGGGGGGGCTCCTATGGCTACACCTTC.

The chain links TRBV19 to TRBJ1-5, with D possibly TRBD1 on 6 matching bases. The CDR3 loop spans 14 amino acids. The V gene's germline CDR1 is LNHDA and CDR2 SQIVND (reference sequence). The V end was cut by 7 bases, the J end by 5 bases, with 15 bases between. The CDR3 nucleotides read TGTGCCAGTAAGACGACAGGCGGAGATCAGCCCCAGCATTTT. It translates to CASKTTGGDQPQHF.

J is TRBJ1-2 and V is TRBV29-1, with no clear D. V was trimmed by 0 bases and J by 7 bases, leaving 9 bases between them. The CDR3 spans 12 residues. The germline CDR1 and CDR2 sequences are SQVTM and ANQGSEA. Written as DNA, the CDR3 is TGCAGCGTTGAAGATCTGTCGGTTGGCTACACCTTC. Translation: CSVEDLSVGYTF.

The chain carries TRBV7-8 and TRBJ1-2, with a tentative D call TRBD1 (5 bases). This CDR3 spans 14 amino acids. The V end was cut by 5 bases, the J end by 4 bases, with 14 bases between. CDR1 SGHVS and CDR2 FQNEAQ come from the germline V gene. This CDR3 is CASSPLGTGYGYTF. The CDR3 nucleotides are TGTGCCAGCAGCCCGCTTGGCACAGGCTATGGCTACACCTTC.

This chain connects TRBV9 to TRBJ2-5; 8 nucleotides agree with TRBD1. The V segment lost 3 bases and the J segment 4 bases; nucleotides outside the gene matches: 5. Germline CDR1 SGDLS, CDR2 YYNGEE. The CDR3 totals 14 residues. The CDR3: CASSAQGARETQYF. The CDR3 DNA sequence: TGTGCCAGCAGCGCCCAGGGGGCGAGAGAGACCCAGTACTTC.

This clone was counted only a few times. The CDR3 loop reads CASSSGQNYGYTF. The CDR3 DNA reads TGTGCCAGCAGCTCGGGACAGAACTATGGCTACACCTTC. The chain uses TRBV6-6 and TRBJ1-2, with TRBD1 identical over 7 bases. This CDR3 has 13 amino acids. J was trimmed by 2 bases and V by 6 bases; bases with no gene match: 3. The germline CDR1 and CDR2 sequences are MNHNY and SVGAGI (reference sequence).

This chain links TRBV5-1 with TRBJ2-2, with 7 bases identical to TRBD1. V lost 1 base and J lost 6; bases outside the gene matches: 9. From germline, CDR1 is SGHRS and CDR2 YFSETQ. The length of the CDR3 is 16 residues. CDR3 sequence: CASSLKGGGYAGELFF. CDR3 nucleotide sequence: TGCGCCAGCAGCTTGAAAGGGGGCGGTTATGCCGGGGAGCTGTTTTTT.

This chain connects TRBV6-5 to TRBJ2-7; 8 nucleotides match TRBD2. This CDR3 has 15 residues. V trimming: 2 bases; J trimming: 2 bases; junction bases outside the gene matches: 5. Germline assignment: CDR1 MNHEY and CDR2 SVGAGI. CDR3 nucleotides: TGTGCCAGCAGTTACGGGGCGGGGGGCGCCTACGAGCAGTACTTC. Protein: CASSYGAGGAYEQYF.